This T cell receptor beta chain derives from a study of blood T cell repertoires in COVID-19. The overall study: Specimens from acute and convalescent COVID-19 originated in the United States, Italy and Spain. PBMCs, B-cell-depleted T cells, or T cells provided the cDNA or gDNA that made up the material.

This clone came up a few times. The junction shows a germline mismatch at one end, possibly a read error. In the original analysis: Counts of nucleated cells, estimated from reference gene primer amplification, were obtained. The repertoire was sequenced with immunoSEQ multiplex PCR; TCRdb's copy has only in-frame clones and lacks some. V and J calls and clone size are those listed in that table; D and trimming were worked out from the DNA. The top ten hold less than 40% of the sample, which has around 120,000 clones, 80% to 90% seen once. The CDR3 contains 15 residues. Germline V gene data show CDR1 as GTSNPN and CDR2 as SVGIG (reference sequence).

The sample consisted of peripheral blood. This TCR derives from a woman older than 75 with acute or convalescent COVID-19. V gene TRBV30 combines with J gene TRBJ1-2, with a possible D match to TRBD1 (6 bases). In DNA, the CDR3 is TGTGCTTGGATAGGCCCCACAGGGAGAAACTATGGCTACACCTTC. This sequence encodes CAWIGPTGRNYGYTF.